This record looks at one T cell receptor (beta chain) sequence and its context. The sample is drawn from a study of blood T cell repertoires in COVID-19. About the study: Specimens from acute and convalescent COVID-19 originated in the United States, Italy and Spain. PBMCs, B-cell-depleted T cells, or T cells provided the cDNA or gDNA that made up the material.

Trimming cost V 3 bases and J 8 bases, with 4 bases left between them. This CDR3 region has 11 residues. In the authors' methods: Amplification with reference gene primers provided the estimates of nucleated cell counts. Assay used: immunoSEQ multiplex PCR; TCRdb lists only in-frame clones, some missing. Clonal size and the V and J genes are those of that table, whereas D and trimming came from the DNA. The sample lists 200,000 to 300,000 clones; roughly 84% were seen once. The sequenced sample was peripheral blood. This sequence originates from a human donor in a cohort sampled during active COVID-19. The chain recombines TRBV12-3 or TRBV12-4 with TRBJ1-4; D remains unclear. The CDR3 sequence is CASSFREKLFF. The CDR3 DNA is TGTGCCAGCAGTTTTCGGGAAAAACTGTTTTTT.